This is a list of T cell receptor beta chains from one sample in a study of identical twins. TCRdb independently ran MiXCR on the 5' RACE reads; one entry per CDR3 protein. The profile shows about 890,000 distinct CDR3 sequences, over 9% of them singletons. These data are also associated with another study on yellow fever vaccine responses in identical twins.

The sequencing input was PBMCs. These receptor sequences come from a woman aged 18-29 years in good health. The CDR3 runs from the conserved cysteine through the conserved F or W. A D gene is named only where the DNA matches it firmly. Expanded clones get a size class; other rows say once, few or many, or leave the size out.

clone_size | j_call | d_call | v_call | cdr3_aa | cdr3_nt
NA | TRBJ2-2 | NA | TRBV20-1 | CSAVGAANTGELFF | TGCAGTGCCGTGGGGGCTGCGAACACCGGGGAGCTGTTTTTT
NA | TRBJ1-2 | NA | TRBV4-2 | CASSQDPARGDGYTF | TGTGCCAGCAGCCAAGATCCCGCCAGGGGAGATGGCTACACCTTC
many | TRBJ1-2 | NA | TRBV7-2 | CASSLAGGYGYTF | TGTGCCAGCAGCTTAGCGGGAGGGTATGGCTACACCTTC
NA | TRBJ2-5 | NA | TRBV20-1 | CSASVQVGETQYF | TGCAGTGCTTCCGTCCAGGTCGGTGAGACCCAGTACTTC
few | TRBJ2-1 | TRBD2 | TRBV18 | CASSPAGTSVYNEQFF | TGTGCCAGCTCACCGGCCGGCACTAGCGTATACAATGAGCAGTTCTTC
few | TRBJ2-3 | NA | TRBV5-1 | CASSPSLGADTQYF | TGCGCCAGCAGCCCCTCTTTAGGGGCAGATACGCAGTATTTT
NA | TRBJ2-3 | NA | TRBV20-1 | CSAYGELTDTQYF | TGCAGTGCGTATGGGGAACTTACGGATACGCAGTATTTT
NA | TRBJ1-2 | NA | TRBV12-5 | CASAPTGPTKYGYTF | TGTGCTAGTGCCCCGACAGGCCCGACCAAGTATGGCTACACCTTC
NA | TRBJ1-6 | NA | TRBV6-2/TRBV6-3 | CASSYRGDNSPLHF | TGTGCCAGCAGTTACAGGGGCGATAATTCACCCCTCCACTTT
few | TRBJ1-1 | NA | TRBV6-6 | CASSYGETEAFF | TGTGCCAGCAGTTATGGGGAGACTGAAGCTTTCTTT
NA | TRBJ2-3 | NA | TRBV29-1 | CSVERVGTDTQYF | TGCAGCGTGGAGCGGGTTGGCACAGATACGCAGTATTTT
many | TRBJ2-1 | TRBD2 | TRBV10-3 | CAISERLAGIQGEQFF | TGTGCCATCAGTGAACGACTAGCGGGGATACAGGGAGAGCAGTTCTTC
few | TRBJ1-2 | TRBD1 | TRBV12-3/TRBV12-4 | CASRQGAGGYTF | TGTGCCAGCAGGCAGGGGGCGGGGGGCTACACCTTC
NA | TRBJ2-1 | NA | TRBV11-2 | CASSLATAYEQFF | TGTGCCAGCAGCTTAGCTACAGCCTATGAGCAGTTCTTC
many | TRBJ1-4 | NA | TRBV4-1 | CASSHPLRDEKLFF | TGCGCCAGCAGCCACCCCCTGAGGGATGAAAAACTGTTTTTT
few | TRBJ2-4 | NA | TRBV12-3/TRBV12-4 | CASSLDSSLAKNIQYF | TGTGCCAGCAGTTTGGACAGCAGTCTAGCCAAAAACATTCAGTACTTC
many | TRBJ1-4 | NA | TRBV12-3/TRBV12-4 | CASNQGEKLFF | TGTGCCAGCAACCAGGGGGAAAAACTGTTTTTT
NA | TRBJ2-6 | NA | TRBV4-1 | CASKSTGTVGSGANVLTF | TGCGCCAGCAAGTCTACCGGGACGGTTGGCTCTGGGGCCAACGTCCTGACTTTC
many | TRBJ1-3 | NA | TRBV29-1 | CSVERGNTIYF | TGCAGCGTTGAACGCGGAAACACCATATATTTT
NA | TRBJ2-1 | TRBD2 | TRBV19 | CASSILKGLAAYNEQFF | TGTGCCAGTAGTATACTAAAGGGACTAGCGGCTTACAATGAGCAGTTCTTC
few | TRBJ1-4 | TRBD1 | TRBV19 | CASTRQGWSNEKLFF | TGTGCCAGTACTCGACAGGGCTGGTCTAATGAAAAACTGTTTTTT
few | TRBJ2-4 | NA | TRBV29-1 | CAGGDKNIQYF | TGCGCCGGAGGGGACAAAAACATTCAGTACTTC
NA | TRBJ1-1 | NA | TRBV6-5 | CASSRRFGLDTEAFF | TGTGCCAGCAGCCGGAGGTTTGGTCTCGACACTGAAGCTTTCTTT
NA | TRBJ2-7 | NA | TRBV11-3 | CASSLTRRDHYEQYF | TGTGCCAGCAGCTTAACTAGACGGGATCACTACGAGCAGTACTTC
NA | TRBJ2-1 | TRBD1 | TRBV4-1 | CASSQGTGPAYGQFF | TGCGCCAGCAGCCAAGGGACAGGGCCCGCATACGGGCAGTTCTTC
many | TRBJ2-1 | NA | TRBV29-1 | CSPTDSYNEQFF | TGCAGCCCCACCGACAGCTACAATGAGCAGTTCTTC
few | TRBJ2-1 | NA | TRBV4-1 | CASSQGPQSSYNEQFF | TGCGCCAGCAGCCAAGGACCCCAAAGCTCCTACAATGAGCAGTTCTTC